A selection of T cell receptor beta chains follows, all from one sample in a study of blood T cell repertoires in COVID-19. Sequencing used immunoSEQ multiplex PCR; TCRdb keeps in-frame clones, though not all of them. The repertoire holds 30,000 or so clones, with about 89% as singletons. Sequencing input: peripheral blood. These receptors all come from a human donor in a cohort sampled during active COVID-19. The CDR3 runs from the conserved cysteine through the conserved F or W. D genes are given only for firm matches. Only part of the rows carry a size: once, few, many, or a class if the clone is expanded.

>TRBV18|TRBD2|once|TRBJ2-3
TGTGCCAGCTCACTACCTCTAGCGGGGGGCACAGATACGCAGTATTTT
CASSLPLAGGTDTQYF
>TRBV5-1|TRBD1|-|TRBJ2-1
TGCGCCAGCAGCTTGGGACAGGGGACAGATAAGCAGTTCTTC
CASSLGQGTDKQFF
>TRBV7-3|-|few|TRBJ2-2
TGTGCCAGCAGCCCCTCGCGAGGGCGAGGCGGGGAGCTGTTTTTT
CASSPSRGRGGELFF
>TRBV27|TRBD1|-|TRBJ2-1
TGTGCCAGCAGTCCCGACAGGGGTTACAATGAGCAGTTCTTC
CASSPDRGYNEQFF
>TRBV7-6|-|-|TRBJ2-1
TGTGCCAGCAGCTCAGGAGGGGGGGACCAGAGCTCCTACAATGAGCAGTTCTTC
CASSSGGGDQSSYNEQFF
>TRBV12-3/TRBV12-4|TRBD1|-|TRBJ1-6
TGTGCCAGCAGAGGGACAGGCAGCTTCCACTTT
CASRGTGSFHF
>TRBV4-1|-|-|TRBJ1-1
TGCGCCAGCAGCCAAGTAAGCGTGGGCACTGAAGCTTTCTTT
CASSQVSVGTEAFF
>TRBV15|-|-|TRBJ2-1
TGTGCCACCAGCAGAGATCGGTTAGTTTACAATGAGCAGTTCTTC
CATSRDRLVYNEQFF
>TRBV6-2/TRBV6-3|TRBD1|-|TRBJ2-1
TGTGCCAGCAGCCCCCGGACAGGGTGGAATGAGCAGTTCTTC
CASSPRTGWNEQFF
>TRBV4-1|-|-|TRBJ2-5
TGCGCCAGCAGCCAGTTTATCCAAGAGACCCAGTACTTC
CASSQFIQETQYF
>TRBV11-3|TRBD1|few|TRBJ1-2
TGTGCCAGCAGCTCGGGGACAGCTTATGGCTACACCTTC
CASSSGTAYGYTF
>TRBV5-6|-|-|TRBJ1-2
TGTGCCAGCAGCCCCGGTGGGGCAGGGCGGTATGGCTACACCTTC
CASSPGGAGRYGYTF
>TRBV4-2|TRBD2|-|TRBJ2-7
TGTGCCAGCAGCCCCGTCCTCGGGACTAGCGGGGGTGAGCAGTACTTC
CASSPVLGTSGGEQYF
>TRBV6-6|TRBD1|few|TRBJ2-2
TGTGCCAGCAGATCCGGGACAGGGGGCACCGGGGAGCTGTTTTTT
CASRSGTGGTGELFF
>TRBV5-1|-|-|TRBJ1-3
TGCGCCAGCAGACCGGACACCTCTGGAAACACCATATATTTT
CASRPDTSGNTIYF
>TRBV29-1|-|-|TRBJ2-3
TGCAGCGTTTTTGGTGGGCAAGATACGCAGTATTTT
CSVFGGQDTQYF